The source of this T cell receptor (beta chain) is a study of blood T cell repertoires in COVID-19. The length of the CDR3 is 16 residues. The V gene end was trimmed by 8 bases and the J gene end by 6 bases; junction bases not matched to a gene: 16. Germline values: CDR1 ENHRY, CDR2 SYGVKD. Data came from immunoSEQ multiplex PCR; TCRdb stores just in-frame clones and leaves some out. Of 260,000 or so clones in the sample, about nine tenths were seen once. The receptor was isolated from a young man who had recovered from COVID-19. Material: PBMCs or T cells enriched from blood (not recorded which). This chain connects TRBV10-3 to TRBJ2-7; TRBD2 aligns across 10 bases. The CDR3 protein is CAIDTGASGSRSEQYF. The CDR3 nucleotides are TGTGCCATCGATACCGGGGCTAGCGGGAGTAGGAGCGAGCAGTACTTC.